The rows below give T cell receptor beta chains drawn from one sample of a study of cytomegalovirus exposure and HLA in healthy donors. Clones were sequenced by immunoSEQ multiplex PCR, and TCRdb holds only the in-frame ones, with some missing. The sample lists approximately 54,000 clones; approximately 81% were seen once. Sequencing was done on a sample of PBMCs. The source of these receptors is a woman under 30 in good health and CMV-seronegative. The conserved cysteine and the conserved F or W are not part of the CDR3 here.

v_call,cdr3_aa
TRBV28,ASSIEGGYT
TRBV9,ASSVGVSGKYEQY
TRBV27,ASSSDRGRAEAF
TRBV10-1,ASSDTGTSGTDTQY
TRBV2,ASRSLAGGSYNEQF
TRBV5-1,ASSLGLAGGTGELF
TRBV10-3,AISKGTDTQY
TRBV2,ASSDLGQGIDGYT
TRBV4-1,ASSQRGLAEGNEQF
TRBV27,ASSSRLAGVSTDTQY
TRBV28,ASSLRLAGGPLGIQY
TRBV4-1,ASSQGGLAGVSGELF
TRBV5-1,ASSPGGSGNTIY
TRBV9,ASSVAAGINEQF
TRBV9,ASSPKTGVLGGELF
TRBV9,ASSATGIRNTIY
TRBV27,ASSLYSHTDTQY
TRBV11-2,ASSLEAGLQNIQY
TRBV5-1,ASSAGTGRGSLVEY
TRBV19,ARIGGGQPQH
TRBV10-3,AIREGEGGSYEQY
TRBV27,ASSRGWGNTEAF
TRBV28,ASSLTRMDGYT
TRBV28,ASSLISRRGQGTQY
TRBV5-1,ASSSGQGAGASPLH
TRBV5-1,ASSQSPGQPYEQY
TRBV20-1,SAAQGNEQY
TRBV7-8,ASSPWDSANYGYT
TRBV10-2,ASRSGDTQY
TRBV19,ASSTHFSGQGNIQY
TRBV15,ATSVRQGSTLDTEAF
TRBV28,ASSSSEYSGNISYEQY
TRBV25-1,ASSELDRGAPSYNEQF
TRBV20-1,SPGQGNEQY
TRBV27,ASSSRLAGESYEQY
TRBV5-1,ASSQTNTEAF
TRBV7-8,ASSLRTRETQY
TRBV16,ASSQYRDGDSYEQY
TRBV19,ATQKGGPGNEQF
TRBV7-9,ASSPRREAGANGLT
TRBV11-2,ASRRALGLGNTIY
TRBV28,ASRQGTEYEQY
TRBV7-3,ASSLISGTDTQY
TRBV7-9,ASSSIRQGNQKLF
TRBV7-3,ASSQGTSGTHEQY
TRBV6-1,ASSEIMGQASYEQY